Each of the 24 T cell receptor beta chains below was sequenced from the same sample in a study of blood T cell repertoires in COVID-19. Some clones are missing from TCRdb's copy, which holds only in-frame ones; the method was immunoSEQ multiplex PCR. The sample yields fewer than 250,000 clones, about four fifths seen once. The sequenced sample consisted of peripheral blood. These receptors all come from a woman between 45 and 65 years old with acute or convalescent COVID-19.

The chain carries TRBV12-5 and TRBJ2-3; TRBD1 agrees at 8 bases. Germline CDR1 LGHNT, CDR2 FRNRAP. With 2 bases clipped from V and 5 bases from J, the junction kept 3 bases outside the gene matches. The CDR3 totals 14 residues. The CDR3 reads CASGLSRGQDTQYF. The DNA for the CDR3 is TGTGCTAGTGGTTTGTCCAGGGGGCAAGATACGCAGTATTTT. The full variable domain, completed using reference TRBV12-5 and TRBJ2-3, is DARVTQTPRHKVTEMGQEVTMRCQPILGHNTVFWYRQTMMQGLELLAYFRNRAPLDDSGMPKDRFSAEMPDATLATLKIQPSEPRDSAVYFCASGLSRGQDTQYFGPGTRLTVL.

J is TRBJ2-3 and V is TRBV7-9; 7 nucleotides agree with TRBD2. Germline-derived CDR1 and CDR2 are SEHNR and FQNEAQ (reference sequence). CDR3 length equals 16 residues. With 2 bases clipped from V and 2 bases from J, the junction kept 7 bases outside the gene matches. CDR3 in DNA: TGTGCCAGCAGCTTAACACGCGGGAGTACCACAGATACGCAGTATTTT. It codes for CASSLTRGSTTDTQYF.

The V gene is TRBV7-9, the J gene TRBJ2-7; TRBD2 might be the D (6 bases). Germline CDR1 reads SEHNR; CDR2 reads FQNEAQ (reference sequence). Trimming shortened V by 11 bases and J by 0 bases, and 23 bases separated the two germline ends. The length of the CDR3 is 16 residues. CDR3 residues: CAGAGTQVISSYEQYF. The CDR3 DNA sequence: TGTGCCGGGGCCGGGACTCAAGTGATTAGCTCCTACGAGCAGTACTTC. Full variable domain (remainder filled in from reference TRBV7-9 and TRBJ2-7): DTGVSQNPRHKITKRGQNVTFRCDPISEHNRLYWYRQTLGQGPEFLTYFQNEAQLEKSRLLSDRFSAERPKGSFSTLEIQRTEQGDSAMYLCAGAGTQVISSYEQYFGPGTRLTVT.

This chain uses TRBV19 with TRBJ2-7; D remains ambiguous. The germline V and J ends were trimmed by 5 bases and 0 bases, with 11 bases remaining between them. Germline V lookup: CDR1 LNHDA, CDR2 SQIVND (reference sequence). The length of the CDR3 is 14 residues. This CDR3 reads CASSSSMSSYEQYF. For the CDR3, the DNA is TGTGCCAGTAGTTCATCGATGAGCTCCTACGAGCAGTACTTC.

The chain employs TRBV7-2 and TRBJ1-1, with D unresolved. Between the trimmed V and J ends, which lost 4 bases and 2 bases, there was a span of 11 bases. The CDR3 length is 14 residues. Germline CDR1 SGHTA, CDR2 FQGNSA. CDR3: CASSYSGINTEAFF. CDR3 sequence (DNA): TGTGCCAGCAGCTACTCCGGGATAAACACTGAAGCTTTCTTT.

V gene TRBV5-4 combines with J gene TRBJ2-7; the match to TRBD2 covers 8 bases. CDR3 length: 14 residues. Trimming took 2 bases from V and 6 from J; bases not matched to a gene: 7. Germline V gene lookup returns CDR1 SGHNT and CDR2 YYREEE (reference sequence). As DNA, the CDR3 is TGTGCCAGCAGCTTTACCGGGACTAGAACCGAGCAGTACTTC. It encodes CASSFTGTRTEQYF.

The chain has TRBV3-1 (or the pseudogene TRBV3-2) and TRBJ2-3, with D perhaps matching TRBD1 (5 bases). Trimming removed 5 bases at V and 5 bases at J, with 8 bases between. Germline V lookup: CDR1 LGHDT, CDR2 YNNKEL (reference sequence). The CDR3 is made up of 12 amino acids. In DNA, the CDR3 is TGTGCCAGCAGCACAGGCGGAGATACGCAGTATTTT. Translated: CASSTGGDTQYF.

This chain links TRBV27 with TRBJ2-2; possible D gene TRBD1, 6 bases. Per germline, CDR1 MNHEY and CDR2 SMNVEV (reference sequence). Trimming shortened V by 8 bases and J by 7 bases, and 11 bases separated the two germline ends. The length of the CDR3 is 12 residues. CDR3 DNA sequence: TGTGCCAGCGTCCCCAGGGGCGGGGAGCTGTTTTTT. This translates into CASVPRGGELFF.

The chain carries TRBV29-1 and TRBJ2-1; weak D call: TRBD2 (6 bases). There are 14 residues in the CDR3. The V and J ends lost 4 bases and 8 bases respectively, with 18 bases between them. In germline, CDR1 is SQVTM, CDR2 ANQGSEA. This CDR3 is CSVVAWEDGDEQFF. The CDR3 DNA reads as TGCAGCGTTGTAGCTTGGGAGGATGGGGATGAGCAGTTCTTC.

The V call is TRBV5-8, the J call TRBJ2-1; TRBD2 matches at 13 bases. CDR3 length: 17 amino acids. Germline assignment: CDR1 SGHTS and CDR2 YDEGEE. V shed 1 base and J 4 bases; nucleotides not matched to a gene: 5. CDR3 region: CASSLILAGGVYNEQFF. The CDR3 DNA sequence: TGTGCCAGCAGCTTGATACTAGCGGGAGGGGTATACAATGAGCAGTTCTTC.

The rearrangement uses TRBV5-1 and TRBJ2-3, with TRBD1 identical over 7 bases. The CDR3 consists of 16 residues. Germline-derived CDR1 and CDR2 are SGHRS and YFSETQ. Trimming removed 0 bases from V and 2 bases from J; junction bases left unmatched: 6. Here the CDR3 reads CASSLGAGTATDTQYF. CDR3 nucleotides: TGCGCCAGCAGCTTGGGGGCCGGGACAGCCACAGATACGCAGTATTTT. Full variable domain (outside the CDR3, taken from reference TRBV5-1 and TRBJ2-3): KAGVTQTPRYLIKTRGQQVTLSCSPISGHRSVSWYQQTPGQGLQFLFEYFSETQRNKGNFPGRFSGRQFSNSRSEMNVSTLELGDSALYLCASSLGAGTATDTQYFGPGTRLTVL.

The chain recombines TRBV3-1 (or the pseudogene TRBV3-2) with TRBJ1-1; no firm D call. The V and J ends lost 2 bases and 4 bases respectively, with 8 bases between them. Germline lookup yields CDR1 LGHDT and CDR2 YNNKEL (reference sequence). The CDR3 runs to 13 residues. CDR3 protein: CASSQRQATEAFF. The CDR3 region has the DNA TGTGCCAGCAGCCAACGACAAGCCACTGAAGCTTTCTTT.

The rearrangement uses TRBV11-1 and TRBJ2-1, with TRBD2 matching over 13 bases. The junction had 8 bases not matched to a gene; V was cut back by 8 bases and J by 4 bases. Per germline, CDR1 SGHAT and CDR2 FQDESV (reference sequence). CDR3 length: 16 residues. The CDR3 loop reads CASGTSGRGVYNEQFF. The CDR3 DNA reads as TGTGCCAGCGGAACTAGCGGGAGGGGGGTTTACAATGAGCAGTTCTTC.

Remarks on this clone: Other DNA sequences in the sample encode the same CDR3. The CDR3 reads CASSQDGTSGSYNEQFF. CDR3 bases: TGTGCCAGCAGCCAAGATGGGACTAGCGGGTCCTACAATGAGCAGTTCTTC. The chain has TRBV14 and TRBJ2-1, with 12 bases aligning to TRBD2. J gave up 1 base and V 0 bases, and 1 base lay outside the gene matches. The CDR3 extends over 17 amino acids. The V gene's germline CDR1 is SGHDN and CDR2 FVKESK.

The chain joins TRBV25-1 to TRBJ1-1, with D unresolved. There are 14 residues in the CDR3. Germline CDR1 reads MGHDK; CDR2 reads SYGVNS. Trimming stripped 8 bases from V and 0 bases from J, with 13 bases between. The CDR3 DNA reads TGTGCCAGCGCCATCAACGGGATGAACACTGAAGCTTTCTTT. Amino acids: CASAINGMNTEAFF. The entire variable domain, with the rest obtained from reference TRBV25-1 and TRBJ1-1, is as follows: EADIYQTPRYLVIGTGKKITLECSQTMGHDKMYWYQQDPGMELHLIHYSYGVNSTEKGDLSSESTVSRIRTEHFPLTLESARPSHTSQYLCASAINGMNTEAFFGQGTRLTVV.

V usage is TRBV28 and J usage is TRBJ2-7; 8 bases agree with TRBD2. V trimming: 5 bases; J trimming: 2 bases; junction bases outside the gene matches: 2. The CDR3 length is 13 residues. CDR1 and CDR2 (germline): MDHEN, SYDVKM. CDR3 residues: CASSTGGAYEQYF. The DNA of the CDR3 is TGTGCCAGCAGTACGGGGGGGGCCTACGAGCAGTACTTC.

The chain is built from TRBV5-1 and TRBJ2-7; D is perhaps TRBD2 (6 bases). Trimming cost V 4 bases and J 3 bases, with 14 bases left between them. This CDR3 is built from 14 residues. Germline V gene data show CDR1 as SGHRS and CDR2 as YFSETQ. This CDR3 is CASSNGSFDYEQYF. The CDR3 region has the DNA TGCGCCAGCAGCAACGGGAGTTTCGACTACGAGCAGTACTTC.

V and J are TRBV29-1 and TRBJ1-1; 8 bases align to TRBD1. The CDR3 length is 13 residues. Trimming at V came to 3 bases and at J to 4 bases, leaving 4 bases not matched to a gene. Germline CDR1 reads SQVTM; CDR2 reads ANQGSEA. The CDR3 DNA sequence: TGCAGCGTTGAGACAGGGGAGGCCACTGAAGCTTTCTTT. Residues: CSVETGEATEAFF. Variable domain in full (rest from reference TRBV29-1 and TRBJ1-1): SAVISQKPSRDICQRGTSLTIQCQVDSQVTMMFWYRQQPGQSLTLIATANQGSEATYESGFVIDKFPISRPNLTFSTLTVSNMSPEDSSIYLCSVETGEATEAFFGQGTRLTVV.

The J gene is TRBJ2-7, the V gene TRBV7-2, with TRBD1 matching over 11 bases. The J segment lost 3 bases and the V segment lost 5 bases, leaving 6 bases of the junction unmatched. CDR1 and CDR2 from the germline V gene are SGHTA and FQGNSA. The CDR3 loop spans 15 amino acids. CDR3 in amino acids: CASSQQGTGGYEQYF. Written as DNA, the CDR3 is TGTGCCAGCAGCCAGCAGGGGACAGGGGGCTACGAGCAGTACTTC.

This chain links TRBV5-4 with TRBJ2-2; 10 positions agree with TRBD2. The CDR3 totals 16 residues. Germline CDR1 SGHNT, CDR2 YYREEE (reference sequence). With V trimmed by 2 bases and J by 7 bases, 8 bases remained unmatched. This chain's CDR3 is CASSLPGLASRGELFF. The DNA of the CDR3 is TGTGCCAGCAGCTTACCGGGACTAGCGTCCCGCGGGGAGCTGTTTTTT.

This clone was picked up a small number of times. The rearrangement links TRBV4-2 to TRBJ2-1; 9 nucleotides match TRBD2. Unmatched junction bases numbered 8, after V lost 0 bases and J lost 2 bases. The CDR3 runs to 18 residues. Germline V gives CDR1 LGHNA, CDR2 YNFKEQ. The CDR3 DNA sequence: TGTGCCAGCAGCCAAGATCGTAGCGGGAGAGGGACCTACAATGAGCAGTTCTTC. Translated, it gives CASSQDRSGRGTYNEQFF.

This clone was observed a handful of times. The chain has TRBV24-1 and TRBJ2-2; D remains ambiguous. V was clipped by 0 bases and J by 5 bases, with 6 bases between them. The V gene's germline CDR1 is KGHDR and CDR2 SFDVKD. The CDR3 is made up of 14 amino acids. Written as DNA, the CDR3 is TGTGCCACCAGTGATTTGCTGAGAACCGGGGAGCTGTTTTTT. Translating it yields CATSDLLRTGELFF.

Only a few counts were recorded for this clone. This chain links TRBV4-1 with TRBJ2-7, with D tentatively TRBD2 (6 bases). The V gene's germline CDR1 is MGHRA and CDR2 YSYEKL. V gave up 4 bases and J gave up 5 bases, with 15 bases separating them. The CDR3 spans 14 residues. CDR3 in DNA: TGCGCCAGCAGCCGAGGTTTGACTAGTGACGAGCAGTACTTC. Protein: CASSRGLTSDEQYF.

The chain carries TRBV6-5 and TRBJ2-7; weak D call: TRBD2 (6 bases). The germline V gene encodes CDR1 MNHEY and CDR2 SVGAGI. Between the trimmed V and J ends, which lost 2 bases and 3 bases, there was a span of 14 bases. The CDR3 has 15 residues. The CDR3 loop is CASSYSAGGHYEQYF. The CDR3 nucleotides read TGTGCCAGCAGTTACAGTGCTGGAGGGCACTACGAGCAGTACTTC.